The 22 T cell receptor beta chains below come from one sample, sequenced in a study of blood T cell repertoires in COVID-19 (TCRdb year 2020). The method was the immunoSEQ multiplex PCR assay. Imported from immuneACCESS, the table was reduced by TCRdb to in-frame sequences with V and J called. These copies leave out some clones; in studies compared against another copy, an unresolved V gene accounts for under half, and the cause of the remainder is not known. A total of about 120,000 clones appear in this sample, around 63% of them only once. The ten largest account for 2% to 2.5% of the sample. Sequenced input: peripheral blood. Receptors were obtained from a woman in her sixties or seventies with acute or convalescent COVID-19.

This sequence joins TRBV10-2 and TRBJ1-3; tentative D call: TRBD1 (6 bases). This CDR3 is built from 17 residues. The V and J ends lost 0 bases and 1 base respectively, with 13 bases between them. Germline assignment: CDR1 WSHSY and CDR2 SAAADI. The CDR3 region has the DNA TGCGCCAGCAGTGAGTCCTCAGGGGTTGGGTCTGGAAACACCATATATTTT. Translation: CASSESSGVGSGNTIYF.

This clone was recorded a few times. CDR3 in DNA: TGTGCCACCAGCAGAGAGACTAGCTCCTACAATGAGCAGTTCTTC. Protein: CATSRETSSYNEQFF. The rearrangement links TRBV15 to TRBJ2-1; D is perhaps TRBD2 (6 bases). The ends were cut back, 0 bases at V and 0 bases at J, with 6 bases in the middle. Per germline, CDR1 LNHNV and CDR2 YYDKDF (reference sequence). The CDR3 spans 15 residues.

The CDR3 here is CASSLGQGNEKLFF. The DNA for the CDR3 is TGCGCCAGCAGCTTGGGGCAGGGGAATGAAAAACTGTTTTTT. The chain employs TRBV5-1 and TRBJ1-4, with D perhaps TRBD1 (6 bases). Germline-derived CDR1 and CDR2 are SGHRS and YFSETQ. This CDR3 has 14 residues. Trimming took 0 bases from V and 5 from J, leaving 8 bases between them.

The sample holds a few counts of this clone. V gene TRBV3-1 (or the pseudogene TRBV3-2) combines with J gene TRBJ2-1; 9 bases agree with TRBD2. Per germline, CDR1 LGHDT and CDR2 YNNKEL (reference sequence). This CDR3 is 13 amino acids long. V gave up 4 bases and J gave up 6 bases; unmatched junction bases: 1. The CDR3 bases are TGTGCCAGCAGCCTAGCGGGAGCCAATGAGCAGTTCTTC. Translation gives CASSLAGANEQFF.

This chain links TRBV5-6 with TRBJ2-2; tentatively, D is TRBD2 (6 bases). Per the germline V gene, CDR1 is SGHDT and CDR2 is YYEEEE. The CDR3 extends over 15 amino acids. Deletions cut 0 bases from V and 5 bases from J, with 11 bases between. CDR3 coding DNA: TGTGCCAGCAGCTTGGTCGGGGGTACAACCGGGGAGCTGTTTTTT. Translation gives CASSLVGGTTGELFF. The full variable domain, rest sourced from reference TRBV5-6 and TRBJ2-2, is DAGVTQSPTHLIKTRGQQVTLRCSPKSGHDTVSWYQQALGQGPQFIFQYYEEEERQRGNFPDRFSGHQFPNYSSELNVNALLLGDSALYLCASSLVGGTTGELFFGEGSRLTVL.

This clone was observed many times. This rearrangement joins TRBV28 to TRBJ2-7, with a tentative D call TRBD2 (5 bases). Deletions cut 5 bases from V and 4 bases from J, with 18 bases between. This CDR3 is built from 15 residues. Per the germline V gene, CDR1 is MDHEN and CDR2 is SYDVKM. The CDR3 sequence: CASSVQGRVGYEQYF. The CDR3 region has the DNA TGTGCCAGCAGTGTGCAAGGGCGGGTTGGGTACGAGCAGTACTTC. The whole variable domain, filled in from reference TRBV28 and TRBJ2-7, reads DVKVTQSSRYLVKRTGEKVFLECVQDMDHENMFWYRQDPGLGLRLIYFSYDVKMKEKGDIPEGYSVSREKKERFSLILESASTNQTSMYLCASSVQGRVGYEQYFGPGTRLTVT.

The gene calls are TRBV19 and TRBJ1-1; TRBD1 is a possible D gene (5 bases). CDR1 LNHDA and CDR2 SQIVND come from the germline V gene (reference sequence). Trimming cost V 7 bases and J 9 bases, with 12 bases left between them. This CDR3 comprises 11 residues. CDR3 nucleotide sequence: TGTGCCAGTATCCATACAGGCAAAGCTTTCTTT. This encodes CASIHTGKAFF.

A word on this clone: This may arise from a read error, as a much more abundant clone is one base away. The V and J genes are TRBV7-2 and TRBJ1-5, with 8 bases that match TRBD1. Germline loops: CDR1 SGHTA, CDR2 FQGNSA. Losses at the gene ends were 5 bases for V and 2 bases for J; bases not matched to a gene: 2. The CDR3 sequence is 14 residues long. The CDR3 here is CASSATGGNQPQHF. The CDR3 bases are TGTGCCAGCAGCGCGACAGGGGGCAATCAGCCCCAGCATTTT.

This rearrangement joins TRBV29-1 to TRBJ2-3; TRBD1 aligns across 8 bases. The V and J ends lost 0 bases and 6 bases, in that order; junction bases with no gene match: 2. This CDR3 region has 13 residues. In germline, CDR1 is SQVTM, CDR2 ANQGSEA. In DNA form, the CDR3 reads TGCAGCGTTGAAGAGACAGGGGTGGATACGCAGTATTTT. Its translation is CSVEETGVDTQYF.

This chain links TRBV28 with TRBJ2-7; 7 bases line up with TRBD1. The CDR3 loop spans 15 amino acids. V lost 4 bases, J lost 1 base, and 7 bases stayed unmatched. Germline CDR1 MDHEN, CDR2 SYDVKM. Here the CDR3 reads CASSSPWDSSYEQYF. Here the CDR3 DNA reads TGTGCCAGCAGTTCCCCCTGGGACAGTTCCTACGAGCAGTACTTC.

The chain carries TRBV6-1 and TRBJ2-3, with D unresolved. The V and J ends lost 2 bases and 3 bases respectively, with 12 bases between them. The CDR3 extends over 15 amino acids. Germline lookup yields CDR1 MNHNS and CDR2 SASEGT. Written as DNA, the CDR3 is TGTGCCAGCAGTGAATGGGTAGCTCCAACAGATACGCAGTATTTT. Its protein is CASSEWVAPTDTQYF.

This chain links TRBV12-2 with TRBJ2-3; the table gives TRBD2 as D, unverified against the DNA. TRBV12-2 is reported as a pseudogene. This CDR3 is built from 16 residues. For the CDR3, the DNA is TGTGCAAGTCGCACTTTACTAGCGGGGGGGCACGATACGCAGTATTTT. This encodes CASRTLLAGGHDTQYF.

The rearrangement links TRBV29-1 to TRBJ2-1; the D gene is possibly TRBD2 (6 bases). The CDR3 has 12 residues. V lost 7 bases and J 4 bases, leaving 11 bases between the germline ends. Germline V gene data show CDR1 as SQVTM and CDR2 as ANQGSEA. The CDR3, as DNA: TGCAGCGCCGGGACTCTTTACAATGAGCAGTTCTTC. This sequence encodes CSAGTLYNEQFF.

V gene TRBV28 combines with J gene TRBJ2-5; a possible D gene is TRBD2 (5 bases). The CDR3 consists of 14 residues. The V end was cut by 3 bases, the J end by 1 base, with 9 bases between. Per the germline V gene, CDR1 is MDHEN and CDR2 is SYDVKM. CDR3 loop: CASSFERPQETQYF. CDR3 coding DNA: TGTGCCAGCAGTTTTGAGCGGCCCCAAGAGACCCAGTACTTC.

V is TRBV28 and J is TRBJ1-4; 9 positions agree with TRBD1. This CDR3 has 15 amino acids. Unmatched junction bases numbered 8, after V lost 6 bases and J lost 6 bases. From germline, CDR1 is MDHEN and CDR2 SYDVKM. The CDR3 loop reads CASSTPGQGYEKLFF. The DNA of the CDR3 is TGTGCCAGCAGCACCCCGGGACAGGGCTATGAAAAACTGTTTTTT.

V usage is TRBV28 and J usage is TRBJ1-5, with a weak D call TRBD1 (6 bases). The germline CDR1 and CDR2 sequences are MDHEN and SYDVKM. V gave up 5 bases and J gave up 6 bases, with 17 bases separating them. The CDR3 is 15 amino acids. The CDR3 loop is CASSTQGLGIQPQHF. The CDR3 nucleotides read TGTGCCAGCAGTACACAGGGTCTGGGAATTCAGCCCCAGCATTTT. The complete variable domain, with remaining parts taken from reference TRBV28 and TRBJ1-5, reads DVKVTQSSRYLVKRTGEKVFLECVQDMDHENMFWYRQDPGLGLRLIYFSYDVKMKEKGDIPEGYSVSREKKERFSLILESASTNQTSMYLCASSTQGLGIQPQHFGDGTRLSIL.

The CDR3 loop is CASSQRTGGADEKLFF. CDR3 in DNA: TGTGCCAGCAGCCAAAGGACAGGGGGCGCGGATGAAAAACTGTTTTTT. J is TRBJ1-4 and V is TRBV4-2; TRBD1 matches at 11 bases. Germline loops: CDR1 LGHNA, CDR2 YNFKEQ. This CDR3 region has 16 residues. Trimming cost V 2 bases and J 6 bases; bases outside gene matches: 5.

The chain carries TRBV2 and TRBJ2-1; D uncertain. The CDR3 sequence is 12 residues long. Germline V gene lookup returns CDR1 SNHLY and CDR2 FYNNEI. V lost 6 bases to trimming and J lost 10 bases, with 13 bases between them. CDR3 residues: CASSAARREQFF. CDR3 DNA sequence: TGTGCCAGCAGCGCCGCGAGGCGGGAGCAGTTCTTC.

The J gene is TRBJ2-6, the V gene TRBV4-2; 9 nucleotides align to TRBD1. CDR1 LGHNA and CDR2 YNFKEQ come from the germline V gene. CDR3 length: 17 amino acids. The J segment lost 4 bases and the V segment lost 0 bases, leaving 4 bases of the junction unmatched. The CDR3 nucleotides are TGTGCCAGCAGCCAAGAACAGGGGGCTCCCGGGGCCAACGTCCTGACTTTC. This translates into CASSQEQGAPGANVLTF.

The V and J genes are TRBV3-1 (or the pseudogene TRBV3-2) and TRBJ2-1; TRBD2 might be the D (6 bases). V was pared by 3 bases and J by 4 bases, with 13 bases between. This CDR3 has 15 residues. CDR1 is LGHDT, CDR2 YNNKEL, per germline (reference sequence). The CDR3: CASSQDGRGYNEQFF. The CDR3, as DNA: TGTGCCAGCAGCCAGGACGGGCGGGGTTACAATGAGCAGTTCTTC.

V and J are TRBV15 and TRBJ1-5, with 9 bases that match TRBD1. V gave up 0 bases and J gave up 5 bases; unmatched junction bases: 8. The CDR3 runs to 17 residues. The germline V gene has CDR1 LNHNV and CDR2 YYDKDF (reference sequence). CDR3 region: CATSRDGWDREDQPQHF. The CDR3 DNA follows: TGTGCCACCAGCAGAGATGGGTGGGACAGGGAGGATCAGCCCCAGCATTTT.

This clone has just a few counts. The gene calls are TRBV11-2 and TRBJ2-7; D possibly corresponds to TRBD2 (6 bases). The CDR3 runs to 17 residues. Germline V lookup: CDR1 SGHAT, CDR2 FQNNGV. V was cut by 0 bases and J by 2 bases, with 17 bases left in between. This CDR3 reads CASSLDRGGGTPYEQYF. The CDR3 DNA follows: TGTGCCAGCAGCTTAGATAGGGGCGGAGGGACCCCCTACGAGCAGTACTTC.